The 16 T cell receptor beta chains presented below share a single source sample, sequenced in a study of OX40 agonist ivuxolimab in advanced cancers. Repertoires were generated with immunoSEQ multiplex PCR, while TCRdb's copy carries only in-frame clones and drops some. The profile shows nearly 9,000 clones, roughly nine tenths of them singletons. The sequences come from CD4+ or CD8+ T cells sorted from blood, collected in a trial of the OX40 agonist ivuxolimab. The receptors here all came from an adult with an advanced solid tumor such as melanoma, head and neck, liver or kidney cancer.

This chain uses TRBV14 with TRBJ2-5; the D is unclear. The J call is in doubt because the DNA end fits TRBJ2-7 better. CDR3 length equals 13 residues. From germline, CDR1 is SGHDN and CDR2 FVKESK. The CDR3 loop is CASSQDSGYEQYF. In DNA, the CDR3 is TGTGCCAGCAGCCAAGATTCAGGCTACGAGCAGTACTTC.

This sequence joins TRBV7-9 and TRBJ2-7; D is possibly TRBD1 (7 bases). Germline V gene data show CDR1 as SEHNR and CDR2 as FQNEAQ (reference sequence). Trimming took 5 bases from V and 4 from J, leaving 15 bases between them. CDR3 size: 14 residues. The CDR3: CASSPRQGGYEQYF. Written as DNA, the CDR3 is TGTGCCAGCAGCCCAAGACAGGGAGGTTACGAGCAGTACTTC.

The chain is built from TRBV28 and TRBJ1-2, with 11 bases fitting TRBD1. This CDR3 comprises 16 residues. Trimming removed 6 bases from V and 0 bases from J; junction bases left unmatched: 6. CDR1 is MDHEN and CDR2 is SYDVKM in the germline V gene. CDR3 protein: CASRGTGGPANYGYTF. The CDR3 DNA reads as TGTGCCAGCAGAGGGACAGGGGGACCAGCTAACTATGGCTACACCTTC.

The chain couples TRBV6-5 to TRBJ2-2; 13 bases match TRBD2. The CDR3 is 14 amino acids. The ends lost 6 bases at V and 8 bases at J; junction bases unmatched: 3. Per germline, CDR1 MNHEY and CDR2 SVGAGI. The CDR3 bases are TGTGCCAGCAGGGAGGGACTAGCGGGAGGGGAGCTGTTTTTT. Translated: CASREGLAGGELFF.

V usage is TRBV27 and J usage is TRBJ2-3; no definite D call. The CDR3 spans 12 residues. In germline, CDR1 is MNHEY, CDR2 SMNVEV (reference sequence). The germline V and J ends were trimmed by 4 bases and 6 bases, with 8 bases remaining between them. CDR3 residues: CASSSPLDTQYF. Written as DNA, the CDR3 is TGTGCCAGCAGTTCCCCGCTTGATACGCAGTATTTT.

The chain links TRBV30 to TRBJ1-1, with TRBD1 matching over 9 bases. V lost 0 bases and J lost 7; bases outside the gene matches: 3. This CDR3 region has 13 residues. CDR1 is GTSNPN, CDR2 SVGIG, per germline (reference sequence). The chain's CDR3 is CAWSVPGQGEAFF. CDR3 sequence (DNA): TGTGCCTGGAGTGTACCGGGACAGGGTGAAGCTTTCTTT.

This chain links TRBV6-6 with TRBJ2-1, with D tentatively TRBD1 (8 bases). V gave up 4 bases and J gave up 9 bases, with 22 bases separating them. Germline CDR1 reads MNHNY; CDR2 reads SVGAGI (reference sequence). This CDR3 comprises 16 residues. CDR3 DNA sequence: TGTGCCAGCAGTTGGACCCCGACAGGGGAGGGTGGTGAGCAGTTCTTC. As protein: CASSWTPTGEGGEQFF.

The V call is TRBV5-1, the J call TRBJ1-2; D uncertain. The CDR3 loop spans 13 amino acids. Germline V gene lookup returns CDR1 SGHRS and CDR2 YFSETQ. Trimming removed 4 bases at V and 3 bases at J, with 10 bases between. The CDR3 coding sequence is TGCGCCAGCAGCACGACACTCGACTATGGCTACACCTTC. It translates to CASSTTLDYGYTF. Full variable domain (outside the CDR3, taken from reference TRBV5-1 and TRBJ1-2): KAGVTQTPRYLIKTRGQQVTLSCSPISGHRSVSWYQQTPGQGLQFLFEYFSETQRNKGNFPGRFSGRQFSNSRSEMNVSTLELGDSALYLCASSTTLDYGYTFGSGTRLTVV.

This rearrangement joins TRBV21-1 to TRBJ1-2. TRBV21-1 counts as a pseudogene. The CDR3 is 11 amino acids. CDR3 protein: CASHKRYGYTF. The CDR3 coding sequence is TGTGCCAGCCATAAGCGGTATGGCTACACCTTC.

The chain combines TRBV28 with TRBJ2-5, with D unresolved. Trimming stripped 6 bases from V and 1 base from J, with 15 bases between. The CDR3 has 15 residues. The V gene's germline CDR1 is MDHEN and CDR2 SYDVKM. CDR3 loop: CASSSTGLVQETQYF. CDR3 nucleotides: TGTGCCAGCAGCTCCACGGGCCTCGTCCAAGAGACCCAGTACTTC.

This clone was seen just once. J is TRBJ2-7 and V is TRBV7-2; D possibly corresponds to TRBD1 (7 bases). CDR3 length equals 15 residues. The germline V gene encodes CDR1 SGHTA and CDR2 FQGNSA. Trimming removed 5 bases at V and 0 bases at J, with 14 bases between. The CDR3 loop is CASSRFRGASYEQYF. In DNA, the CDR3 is TGTGCCAGCAGCCGCTTCAGGGGGGCCTCCTACGAGCAGTACTTC.

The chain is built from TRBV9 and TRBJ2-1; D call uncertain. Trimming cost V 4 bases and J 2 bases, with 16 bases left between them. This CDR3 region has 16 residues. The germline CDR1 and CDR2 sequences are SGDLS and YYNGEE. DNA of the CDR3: TGTGCCAGCAGCCCCCCGGCAATACCTCCCTACAATGAGCAGTTCTTC. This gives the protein CASSPPAIPPYNEQFF.

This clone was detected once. Here the CDR3 reads CASSRGSGYTF. The CDR3 DNA reads TGCGCCAGCAGCCGGGGATCTGGCTACACCTTC. The chain employs TRBV5-1 and TRBJ1-2; D call uncertain. From germline, CDR1 is SGHRS and CDR2 YFSETQ. Trimming left V 4 bases short and J 7 bases short, with 8 bases between. There are 11 residues in the CDR3.

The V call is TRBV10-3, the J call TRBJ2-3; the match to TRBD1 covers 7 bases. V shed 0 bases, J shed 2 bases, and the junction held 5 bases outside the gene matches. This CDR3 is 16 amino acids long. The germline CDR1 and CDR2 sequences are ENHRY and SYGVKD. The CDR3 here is CAISESEDRATDTQYF. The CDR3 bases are TGTGCCATCAGTGAGTCGGAAGACAGGGCCACAGATACGCAGTATTTT.

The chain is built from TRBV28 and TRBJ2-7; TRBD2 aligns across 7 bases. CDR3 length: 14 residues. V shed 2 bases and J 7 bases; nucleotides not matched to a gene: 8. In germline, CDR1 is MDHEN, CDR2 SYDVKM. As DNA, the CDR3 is TGTGCCAGCAGTTTACAGGGACTAATTGAAGAGCAGTACTTC. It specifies CASSLQGLIEEQYF.

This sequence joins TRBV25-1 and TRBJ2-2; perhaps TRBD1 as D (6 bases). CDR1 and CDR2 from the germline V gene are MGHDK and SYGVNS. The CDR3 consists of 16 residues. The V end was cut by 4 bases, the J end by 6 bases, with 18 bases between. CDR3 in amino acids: CASSAEAEGVSGELFF. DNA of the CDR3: TGTGCCAGCAGTGCGGAGGCAGAGGGGGTATCCGGGGAGCTGTTTTTT.